These 18 T cell receptor beta chains were sequenced from one sample in a study of post-analysis software for immune sequencing data. For these receptors, no antigen is known. The library was made from cDNA and included unique molecular identifiers. TCRdb re-analysed the PCR reads in MiXCR, keeping a single row per CDR3 protein. The data contain roughly 620,000 distinct CDR3 sequences, around 47% of them seen just once; the ten biggest clones take up about 1.5%. Study conclusions and caveats: With TRBV5-6, TRBV5-1 and TRBV20-1 included, about 5 TRBV segments were more frequent in patients than in controls.

The sample taken for sequencing was blood. These receptor sequences come from a girl aged 10-17 years with multiple sclerosis.

This clonotype showed up just a few times. This rearrangement joins TRBV12-3 or TRBV12-4 to TRBJ2-2, with a weak D call TRBD1 (5 bases). The CDR3 covers 15 residues. Trimming shortened V by 6 bases and J by 2 bases, and 13 bases separated the two germline ends. The CDR3 DNA sequence: TGTGCCAGCAGCACAGGACCTACCAACACCGGGGAGCTGTTTTTT. Protein: CASSTGPTNTGELFF.

The CDR3 coding sequence is TGCAGTGCTCTCACAGGCGCCTGGACTGGGTCGACTAGCACAGATACGCAGTATTTT. It translates to CSALTGAWTGSTSTDTQYF. V gene TRBV20-1 combines with J gene TRBJ2-3, with D perhaps TRBD1 or TRBD2 (5 bases each). The CDR3 is 19 residues long. The germline V gene encodes CDR1 DFQATT and CDR2 SNEGSKA (reference sequence). Deletions cut 5 bases from V and 0 bases from J, with 27 bases between.

The genes are TRBV5-5 and TRBJ2-1; weak D call: TRBD2 (5 bases). Per germline, CDR1 SGHKS and CDR2 YYEKEE (reference sequence). The CDR3 has 16 residues. Between the trimmed V and J ends, which lost 4 bases and 9 bases, there was a span of 23 bases. The CDR3 nucleotides read TGTGCCAGCAGCCCTCCAGCGCGATTCCCAGAGGGTGAGCAGTTCTTC. Translating it yields CASSPPARFPEGEQFF. The variable domain in full, completed from reference TRBV5-5 and TRBJ2-1, reads DAGVTQSPTHLIKTRGQQVTLRCSPISGHKSVSWYQQVLGQGPQFIFQYYEKEERGRGNFPDRFSARQFPNYSSELNVNALLLGDSALYLCASSPPARFPEGEQFFGPGTRLTVL.

This clonotype was found a few times. The chain employs TRBV20-1 and TRBJ2-3; 12 nucleotides align to TRBD2. Per the germline V gene, CDR1 is DFQATT and CDR2 is SNEGSKA (reference sequence). V gave up 4 bases and J gave up 2 bases; unmatched junction bases: 7. There are 16 residues in the CDR3. The CDR3, as DNA: TGCAGTGCTACCCTAGCGGGGGGGCGATACACAGATACGCAGTATTTT. Translated: CSATLAGGRYTDTQYF.

There are many counts of this clonotype. The CDR3 spells CASSPQRGNEQFF. For the CDR3, the DNA is TGTGCCAGCAGCCCCCAAAGGGGCAATGAGCAGTTCTTC. The chain joins TRBV7-2 to TRBJ2-1; the D gene is possibly TRBD1 (5 bases). The germline V gene encodes CDR1 SGHTA and CDR2 FQGNSA. V was shortened by 5 bases and J by 6 bases, with 11 bases between the two germline ends. The CDR3 loop spans 13 amino acids.

The genes are TRBV12-3 or TRBV12-4 and TRBJ1-4; TRBD1 is a possible D gene (5 bases). With 4 bases removed from V and 4 bases from J, the gap between germline ends came to 13 bases. This CDR3 has 15 residues. Here the CDR3 reads CASSSQGLLNEKLFF. Written as DNA, the CDR3 is TGTGCCAGCAGTTCGCAGGGCTTACTTAATGAAAAACTGTTTTTT.

There are a few counts of this clonotype. The rearrangement uses TRBV11-3 and TRBJ2-3, with 8 bases matching TRBD2. CDR3 size: 16 residues. Germline V gene lookup returns CDR1 SGHNT and CDR2 YENEEA. The J segment lost 2 bases and the V segment lost 5 bases, leaving 9 bases of the junction unmatched. This CDR3 reads CASSPYTGLDTDTQYF. CDR3 nucleotides: TGTGCCAGCAGCCCCTACACGGGACTAGACACAGATACGCAGTATTTT. The full variable domain, with the rest looked up from reference TRBV11-3 and TRBJ2-3, is EAGVVQSPRYKIIEKKQPVAFWCNPISGHNTLYWYLQNLGQGPELLIRYENEEAVDDSQLPKDRFSAERLKGVDSTLKIQPAELGDSAVYLCASSPYTGLDTDTQYFGPGTRLTVL.

This clonotype turned up a few times. The chain uses TRBV12-3 or TRBV12-4 and TRBJ2-3, with 9 bases matching TRBD2. Trimming took 5 bases from V and 1 from J; bases not matched to a gene: 4. CDR3 length: 15 amino acids. DNA of the CDR3: TGTGCCAGCAGTCCGAGACTAGCGGGCACAGATACGCAGTATTTT. This codes for CASSPRLAGTDTQYF.

This chain connects TRBV24-1 to TRBJ2-1, with 12 bases matching TRBD2. Germline V CDR1 and CDR2: KGHDR, SFDVKD. The CDR3 has 16 residues. V dropped 3 bases and J dropped 5; count of bases not matched to a gene: 4. As DNA, the CDR3 is TGTGCCACCAGTGATCTGGGACTAGCGGGTAACAATGAGCAGTTCTTC. This encodes CATSDLGLAGNNEQFF.

The V call is TRBV6-5, the J call TRBJ2-1; D call uncertain. V lost 0 bases and J 8 bases, leaving 11 bases between the germline ends. CDR1 is MNHEY and CDR2 is SVGAGI in the germline V gene. This CDR3 region has 14 residues. CDR3 amino acids: CASSYSRGFDEQFF. CDR3 sequence (DNA): TGTGCCAGCAGTTACTCGAGAGGATTCGATGAGCAGTTCTTC.

The rearrangement uses TRBV20-1 and TRBJ1-5, with 10 bases aligning to TRBD1. Germline values: CDR1 DFQATT, CDR2 SNEGSKA (reference sequence). The junction had 5 bases not matched to a gene; V was cut back by 4 bases and J by 5 bases. CDR3 length: 14 amino acids. The CDR3 DNA sequence: TGCAGTGCTAACGGGGACAGGGGAGATCAGCCCCAGCATTTT. Translating it yields CSANGDRGDQPQHF.

This chain connects TRBV20-1 to TRBJ1-2; TRBD1 aligns across 7 bases. Germline loops: CDR1 DFQATT, CDR2 SNEGSKA (reference sequence). V shed 2 bases and J 4 bases; nucleotides not matched to a gene: 10. The CDR3 sequence is 15 residues long. CDR3: CSARLPPDRLYGYTF. CDR3 DNA: TGCAGTGCTAGATTGCCCCCGGACAGGCTCTATGGCTACACCTTC.

Only a few counts were recorded for this clonotype. The V gene is TRBV5-1, the J gene TRBJ1-2; tentative D call: TRBD1 (6 bases). CDR3 length equals 15 residues. The V end lost 3 bases, the J end lost 4 bases, and 16 bases lay between the germline ends. Germline assignment: CDR1 SGHRS and CDR2 YFSETQ. This CDR3 reads CASSSYTTGLYGYTF. The CDR3 nucleotides are TGCGCCAGCAGCTCGTACACGACAGGTCTCTATGGCTACACCTTC.

The gene calls are TRBV12-3 or TRBV12-4 and TRBJ1-1; D unresolved. The CDR3 contains 15 residues. Trimming stripped 5 bases from V and 2 bases from J, with 15 bases between. The CDR3 bases are TGTGCCAGCAGTGGCTATTGGGAGAGCAACACTGAAGCTTTCTTT. Translation: CASSGYWESNTEAFF.

This sequence joins TRBV20-1 and TRBJ2-7; 7 nucleotides align to TRBD1. This CDR3 is 17 amino acids long. V dropped 5 bases and J dropped 0; count of bases not matched to a gene: 16. Per germline, CDR1 DFQATT and CDR2 SNEGSKA (reference sequence). CDR3 sequence (DNA): TGCAGTGCTCCCGCACAACAGGGGCGGAAGGGCTCCTACGAGCAGTACTTC. This gives the protein CSAPAQQGRKGSYEQYF.

The chain couples TRBV2 to TRBJ2-5; TRBD1 or TRBD2 may be the D gene (5 bases each). The J call may be faulty, since TRBJ2-7 better matches the DNA end. Germline V gene data show CDR1 as SNHLY and CDR2 as FYNNEI. The CDR3 totals 14 residues. The CDR3 spells CASSEALVGVEQYF. In DNA, the CDR3 is TGTGCCAGCAGTGAAGCGCTTGTGGGGGTCGAGCAGTACTTC.

The rearrangement uses TRBV7-3 and TRBJ2-1, with 7 nucleotides matching TRBD1. The V gene end was trimmed by 7 bases and the J gene end by 0 bases; junction bases not matched to a gene: 9. CDR1 and CDR2 from the germline V gene are SGHTA and FQGTGA. The CDR3 contains 16 residues. DNA for the CDR3: TGTGCCAGCACTATCACAGGGGAGAGCTCCTACAATGAGCAGTTCTTC. It encodes CASTITGESSYNEQFF. The whole variable domain, filled in from reference TRBV7-3 and TRBJ2-1, reads GAGVSQTPSNKVTEKGKYVELRCDPISGHTALYWYRQSLGQGPEFLIYFQGTGAADDSGLPNDRFFAVRPEGSVSTLKIQRTERGDSAVYLCASTITGESSYNEQFFGPGTRLTVL.

The chain is built from TRBV20-1 and TRBJ2-7, with no clear D. Germline V gene sequence: CDR1 DFQATT, CDR2 SNEGSKA (reference sequence). The CDR3 contains 13 residues. V gave up 4 bases and J gave up 0 bases, with 10 bases separating them. The CDR3 spells CSAIIASSYEQYF. Written as DNA, the CDR3 is TGCAGTGCTATTATCGCTTCCTCCTACGAGCAGTACTTC.